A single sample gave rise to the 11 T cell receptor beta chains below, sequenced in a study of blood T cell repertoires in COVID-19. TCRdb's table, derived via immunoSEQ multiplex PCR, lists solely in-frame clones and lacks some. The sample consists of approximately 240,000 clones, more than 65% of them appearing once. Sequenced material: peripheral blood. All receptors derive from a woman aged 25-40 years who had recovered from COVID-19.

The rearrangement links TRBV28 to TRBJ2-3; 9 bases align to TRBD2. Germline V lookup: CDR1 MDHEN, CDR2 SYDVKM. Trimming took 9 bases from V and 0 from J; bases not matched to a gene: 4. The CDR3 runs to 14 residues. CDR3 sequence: CASNSGGSTDTQYF. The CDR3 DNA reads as TGTGCCAGTAATAGCGGGGGTAGCACAGATACGCAGTATTTT. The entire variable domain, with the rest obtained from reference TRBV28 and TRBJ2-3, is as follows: DVKVTQSSRYLVKRTGEKVFLECVQDMDHENMFWYRQDPGLGLRLIYFSYDVKMKEKGDIPEGYSVSREKKERFSLILESASTNQTSMYLCASNSGGSTDTQYFGPGTRLTVL.

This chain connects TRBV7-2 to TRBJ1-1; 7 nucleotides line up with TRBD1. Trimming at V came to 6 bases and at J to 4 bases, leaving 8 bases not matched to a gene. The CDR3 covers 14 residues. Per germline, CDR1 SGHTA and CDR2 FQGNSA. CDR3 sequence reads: CASRTGSGATEAFF. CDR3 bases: TGTGCCAGCAGGACAGGGTCGGGGGCCACTGAAGCTTTCTTT.

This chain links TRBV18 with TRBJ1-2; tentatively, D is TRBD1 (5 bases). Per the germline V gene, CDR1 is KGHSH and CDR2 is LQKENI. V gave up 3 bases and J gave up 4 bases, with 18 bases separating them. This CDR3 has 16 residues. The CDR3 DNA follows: TGTGCCAGCTCACCCTCCGGGAGCAGGGCGATCTATGGCTACACCTTC. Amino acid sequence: CASSPSGSRAIYGYTF.

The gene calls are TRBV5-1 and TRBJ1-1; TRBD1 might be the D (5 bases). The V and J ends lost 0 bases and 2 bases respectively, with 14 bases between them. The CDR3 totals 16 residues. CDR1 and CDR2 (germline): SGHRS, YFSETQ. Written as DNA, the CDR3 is TGCGCCAGCAGCTTGGGATATCTCGGGGGTAACACTGAAGCTTTCTTT. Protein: CASSLGYLGGNTEAFF.

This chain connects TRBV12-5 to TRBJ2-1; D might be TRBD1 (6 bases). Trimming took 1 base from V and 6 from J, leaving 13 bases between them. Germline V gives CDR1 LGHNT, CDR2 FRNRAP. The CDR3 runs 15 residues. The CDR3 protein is CASGLGQALGNEQFF. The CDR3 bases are TGTGCTAGTGGTTTGGGACAGGCCCTCGGCAATGAGCAGTTCTTC.

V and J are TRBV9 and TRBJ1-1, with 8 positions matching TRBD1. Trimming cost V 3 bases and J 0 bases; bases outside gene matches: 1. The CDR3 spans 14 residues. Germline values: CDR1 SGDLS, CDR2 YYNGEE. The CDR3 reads CASSEQGVNTEAFF. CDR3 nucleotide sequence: TGTGCCAGCAGCGAACAGGGGGTGAACACTGAAGCTTTCTTT.

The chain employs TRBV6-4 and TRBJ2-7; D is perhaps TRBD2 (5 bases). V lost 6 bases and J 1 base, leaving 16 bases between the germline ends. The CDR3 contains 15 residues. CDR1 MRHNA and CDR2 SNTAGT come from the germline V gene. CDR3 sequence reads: CASRGQRSGSYEQYF. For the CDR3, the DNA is TGTGCCAGCAGAGGGCAGCGGAGTGGGTCCTACGAGCAGTACTTC.

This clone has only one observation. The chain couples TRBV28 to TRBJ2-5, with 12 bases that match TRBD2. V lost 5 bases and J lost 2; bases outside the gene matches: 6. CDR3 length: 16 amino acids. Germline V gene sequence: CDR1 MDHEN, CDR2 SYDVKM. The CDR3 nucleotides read TGTGCCAGCAGTGCATCTAGCGGGAGGGTTCAAGAGACCCAGTACTTC. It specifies CASSASSGRVQETQYF. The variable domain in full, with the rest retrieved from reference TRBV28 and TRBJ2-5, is DVKVTQSSRYLVKRTGEKVFLECVQDMDHENMFWYRQDPGLGLRLIYFSYDVKMKEKGDIPEGYSVSREKKERFSLILESASTNQTSMYLCASSASSGRVQETQYFGPGTRLLVL.

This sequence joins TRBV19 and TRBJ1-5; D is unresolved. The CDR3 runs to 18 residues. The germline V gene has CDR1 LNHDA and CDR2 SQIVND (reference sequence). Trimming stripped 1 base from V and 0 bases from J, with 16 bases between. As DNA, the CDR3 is TGTGCCAGTAGTATAGGCCCCCCCGGGTCCTATAGCAATCAGCCCCAGCATTTT. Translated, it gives CASSIGPPGSYSNQPQHF.

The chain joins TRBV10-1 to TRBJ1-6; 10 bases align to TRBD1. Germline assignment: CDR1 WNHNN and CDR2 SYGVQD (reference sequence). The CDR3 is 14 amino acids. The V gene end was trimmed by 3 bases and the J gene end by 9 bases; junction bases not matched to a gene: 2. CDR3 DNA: TGCGCCAGCAGTGAAGGGACAGGGGTTTCACCCCTCCACTTT. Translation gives CASSEGTGVSPLHF.

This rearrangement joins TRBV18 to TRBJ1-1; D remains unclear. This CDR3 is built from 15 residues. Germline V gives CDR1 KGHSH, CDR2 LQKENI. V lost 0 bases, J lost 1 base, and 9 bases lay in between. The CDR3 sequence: CASSPPSQKNTEAFF. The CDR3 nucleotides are TGTGCCAGCTCACCACCGTCCCAGAAGAACACTGAAGCTTTCTTT.